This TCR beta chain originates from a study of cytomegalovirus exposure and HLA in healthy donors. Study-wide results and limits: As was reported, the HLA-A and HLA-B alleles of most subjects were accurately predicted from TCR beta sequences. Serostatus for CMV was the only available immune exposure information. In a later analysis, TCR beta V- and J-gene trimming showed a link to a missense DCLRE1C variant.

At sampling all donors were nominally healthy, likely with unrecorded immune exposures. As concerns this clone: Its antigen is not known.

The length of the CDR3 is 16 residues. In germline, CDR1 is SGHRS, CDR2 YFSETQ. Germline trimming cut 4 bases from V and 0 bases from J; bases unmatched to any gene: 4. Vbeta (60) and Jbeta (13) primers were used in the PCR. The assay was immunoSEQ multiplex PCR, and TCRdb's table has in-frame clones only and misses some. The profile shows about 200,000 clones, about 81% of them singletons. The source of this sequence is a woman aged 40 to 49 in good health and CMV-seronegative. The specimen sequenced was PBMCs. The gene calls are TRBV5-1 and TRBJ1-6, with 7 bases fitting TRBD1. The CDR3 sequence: CASSAGDSSYNSPLHF. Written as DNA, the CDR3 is TGCGCCAGCAGCGCCGGGGACAGCTCCTATAATTCACCCCTCCACTTT.